In this sample, the clone carrying this T cell receptor beta chain turned up once. The CDR3 is 17 amino acids. V shed 5 bases and J 5 bases; nucleotides not matched to a gene: 15. Per germline, CDR1 SGHNT and CDR2 YYREEE (reference sequence). The source of the sample is a study of T cells in localized non-small cell lung cancer. Assay used: immunoSEQ multiplex PCR; TCRdb lists only in-frame clones, some missing. The table has 35,000 to 40,000 clones, approximately 88% seen once. This sequence joins TRBV5-4 and TRBJ2-3; 9 nucleotides line up with TRBD2. The sequence derives from a woman aged 40 to 75 with stage I lung adenocarcinoma. The material sequenced was peripheral blood, taken before any cancer treatment. This chain's CDR3 is CASSPRASGRSEDTQYF. The DNA of the CDR3 is TGTGCCAGCAGTCCGAGGGCCAGCGGGAGGTCGGAAGATACGCAGTATTTT.